Listed below are T cell receptor beta chains from one sample, sequenced in a study of T cell changes during pregnancy in multiple sclerosis. Produced via immunoSEQ multiplex PCR; TCRdb's table is partial and in-frame only. Of some 20,000 clones in the sample, approximately 86% were seen once. Here the sequenced sample was CD4+ T cells from peripheral blood mononuclear cells, taken in the first trimester of pregnancy. The source is a female donor in good health, enrolled as a control in a pregnancy study. Each CDR3 is given with its conserved first and last residue. Fields, in order: clone size, V gene, CDR3 protein. Size values are once, few and many counts, or a class for expanded clones, and some rows have none.

. | TRBV19 | CASRPGDRGPNTEAFF
. | TRBV6-5 | CASSYEGRGQPQHF
. | TRBV9 | CASSVVQGTTEAFF
. | TRBV5-6 | CASSLVSDRGNSPLHF
. | TRBV6-1 | CASSERYLAGGKYQETQYF
. | TRBV29-1 | CSVLQPGQQYEQYF
. | TRBV28 | CASSLPSGTDTQYF
. | TRBV5-1 | CASSPGLGGSNQPQHF
. | TRBV6-1 | CASSEALGLQQETQYF
. | TRBV5-1 | CASSLARQGVDEQYF
. | TRBV29-1 | CSVLQRGTEAFF
. | TRBV10-1 | CASSDPLAGDYSYEQYF
. | TRBV9 | CASSQRGDTDTQYF
few | TRBV11-2 | CASSFWDSLILTDTQYF
. | TRBV5-4 | CASSLGLGETYEQYF
. | TRBV28 | CASSFDQGAHQPQHF
few | TRBV6-1 | CASSETSGGRTDTQYF
. | TRBV5-6 | CASSLGQLNEKLFF
. | TRBV7-3 | CASSSHGGSSYEQYF
. | TRBV5-1 | CASSSGTGVFGYTF
. | TRBV6-6 | CASSPRTGNTEAFF
once | TRBV6-4 | CASTDRAGVGYTF
. | TRBV29-1 | CSVSRWVRTEAFF
. | TRBV6-1 | CASSEVGVRQYF
. | TRBV29-1 | CSVGQASSGNTIYF
. | TRBV5-4 | CASSLASSAGETQYF
. | TRBV6-4 | CASSVYPGDTQYF
. | TRBV9 | CASSARTGRINQPQHF
. | TRBV6-1 | CASTHRGDYNEQFF
. | TRBV6-6 | CASSYRIAGGTDTQYF
medium-sized | TRBV9 | CASSVVIGGGELFF
. | TRBV9 | CASSSPGGAGEKLFF
once | TRBV18 | CASSPVASGPPRPGEQYF
. | TRBV6-5 | CASRRQLNSGNTIYF
. | TRBV2 | CASSASSGRYEQYF
. | TRBV18 | CASSPDRVNSPLHF
. | TRBV7-8 | CASSSLRRGGKETQYF
. | TRBV5-1 | CASSSPLGASEAFF
. | TRBV7-2 | CASSYGLAGKDTQYF
. | TRBV25-1 | CASSRDRGEYTEAFF
. | TRBV18 | CASSPGQGNQPQHF
once | TRBV28 | CASSFSTRGRAVNQPQHF
. | TRBV7-9 | CASSLARGATRNIDIQYF
. | TRBV7-7 | CASSPSREGRQYF
. | TRBV10-3 | CAITPDRDHYGYTF
few | TRBV19 | CASSISVERSPLHF
. | TRBV13 | CADRRQGTYGYTF
. | TRBV6-4 | CASTSGERNQPQHF
once | TRBV4-3 | CASSNEQSRANVLTF
. | TRBV27 | CASSYPSPDRVANYGYTF
. | TRBV7-2 | CASSLTSGSGTDTQYF
. | TRBV19 | CASGGGTGGVGGQPQHF
. | TRBV19 | CASSMTGDSGYTF
few | TRBV29-1 | CSVAQGTITEAFF
. | TRBV7-8 | CASSFNSGNLQQPQHF
. | TRBV28 | CASSLGQALYEQYF
. | TRBV4-2 | CASSPQRGGDSYNEQFF
. | TRBV28 | CASSPGLNEKLFF
once | TRBV30 | CAFGLNGRGTEAFF